The next 31 T cell receptor beta chains were all read from a single sample in a study of blood T cell repertoires in COVID-19. Sequencing was performed with immunoSEQ multiplex PCR; in TCRdb, only in-frame clones are kept and a portion is missing. The data hold around 300,000 clones, with 75% to 90% observed a single time. The specimen sequenced was PBMCs or T cells enriched from blood (not recorded which). Receptors were obtained from a woman aged 40 to 50 who had recovered from COVID-19.

The CDR3 protein is CASSFTDSQETQYF. CDR3 bases: TGTGCCAGCAGCTTCACGGACAGCCAAGAGACCCAGTACTTC. The rearrangement joins TRBV7-9 to TRBJ2-5; tentative D call: TRBD1 (6 bases). The germline V gene has CDR1 SEHNR and CDR2 FQNEAQ (reference sequence). V dropped 3 bases and J dropped 1 base, with 9 bases sitting between them. This CDR3 region has 14 residues.

The rearrangement uses TRBV6-5 and TRBJ1-5; the D gene is possibly TRBD1 (5 bases). V lost 6 bases, J lost 2 bases, and 14 bases lay in between. CDR1 is MNHEY, CDR2 SVGAGI, per germline. The CDR3 runs to 15 residues. The CDR3 DNA follows: TGTGCCAGCAGCCAACAGGTGTTCGGCAATCAGCCCCAGCATTTT. Its translation: CASSQQVFGNQPQHF.

Worth noting for this clone: At one boundary the junction diverges from the germline segment, which might be a read error. The chain has TRBV10-3 and TRBJ2-3, with D perhaps matching TRBD2 (6 bases). The CDR3 sequence is 13 residues long. Germline V gives CDR1 ENHRY, CDR2 SYGVKD. The CDR3: CATSRESTNTQYF. For the CDR3, the DNA is TGTGCCACCTCCCGGGAGAGCACAAATACGCAGTATTTT.

This rearrangement joins TRBV3-1 (or the pseudogene TRBV3-2) to TRBJ1-2, with D perhaps matching TRBD1 (5 bases). Trimming stripped 1 base from V and 4 bases from J, with 19 bases between. The CDR3 extends over 17 amino acids. The V gene's germline CDR1 is LGHDT and CDR2 YNNKEL (reference sequence). CDR3 DNA: TGTGCCAGCAGCCAAGCCTTATTCCCAGGACATAGCTATGGCTACACCTTC. Translation: CASSQALFPGHSYGYTF.

CDR3 nucleotide sequence: TGTGCCAGCACCACGAGCGGAATAATGTACGAGCAGTACTTC. Encoded protein: CASTTSGIMYEQYF. This rearrangement joins TRBV13 to TRBJ2-7, with a weak D call TRBD2 (5 bases). V shed 7 bases and J shed 4 bases, with 17 bases lying between them. Germline values: CDR1 PRHDT, CDR2 FYEKMQ (reference sequence). The CDR3 consists of 14 residues.

As DNA, the CDR3 is TGTGCCTGGTCGACTGTCACCGGGGAGCTGTTTTTT. This encodes CAWSTVTGELFF. The chain uses TRBV30 and TRBJ2-2; no clear D gene. The germline V gene has CDR1 GTSNPN and CDR2 SVGIG (reference sequence). CDR3 length: 12 residues. The V gene lost 5 bases and the J gene lost 4 bases, with 8 bases spanning the gap. The full variable domain, rest sourced from reference TRBV30 and TRBJ2-2, is SQTIHQWPATLVQPVGSPLSLECTVEGTSNPNLYWYRQAAGRGLQLLFYSVGIGQISSEVPQNLSASRPQDRQFILSSKKLLLSDSGFYLCAWSTVTGELFFGEGSRLTVL.

As regards this clone: Distinct nucleotide sequences in the sample also encode this CDR3. The chain has TRBV5-4 and TRBJ1-1; 11 bases are shared with TRBD1. With V trimmed by 3 bases and J by 4 bases, 5 bases remained unmatched. The CDR3 sequence is 15 residues long. The V gene's germline CDR1 is SGHNT and CDR2 YYREEE (reference sequence). CDR3 nucleotide sequence: TGTGCCAGCAGCTCGCGGACAGGGGGCGGCACTGAAGCTTTCTTT. Its translation is CASSSRTGGGTEAFF.

The chain has TRBV9 and TRBJ1-3; D not certain. V was pared by 0 bases and J by 4 bases, with 17 bases between. Germline CDR1 reads SGDLS; CDR2 reads YYNGEE. The CDR3 has 17 amino acids. The chain's CDR3 is CASSVDSGDSWGNTIYF. CDR3 DNA: TGTGCCAGCAGCGTAGATTCCGGAGACTCCTGGGGAAACACCATATATTTT.

The genes are TRBV7-3 and TRBJ1-1, with 7 bases aligning to TRBD1. Germline V gene data show CDR1 as SGHTA and CDR2 as FQGTGA. Trimming cost V 1 base and J 4 bases; bases outside gene matches: 3. The CDR3 has 14 residues. The chain's CDR3 is CASSLRGGGTEAFF. The CDR3 nucleotides are TGTGCCAGCAGCTTAAGAGGGGGCGGCACTGAAGCTTTCTTT.

This clone has more than one count but fewer than ten. The chain is built from TRBV4-1 and TRBJ1-5; unclear D gene. V lost 4 bases, J lost 0 bases, and 10 bases lay in between. Germline V gene lookup returns CDR1 MGHRA and CDR2 YSYEKL. The CDR3 contains 15 residues. The CDR3 region has the DNA TGCGCCAGCAGCCCTGACACTTATAGCAATCAGCCCCAGCATTTT. It translates to CASSPDTYSNQPQHF.

The chain combines TRBV27 with TRBJ2-5; 8 nucleotides line up with TRBD1. This CDR3 has 15 amino acids. Germline CDR1 reads MNHEY; CDR2 reads SMNVEV (reference sequence). J gave up 4 bases and V 6 bases, and 10 bases lay outside the gene matches. CDR3 bases: TGTGCCAGCAGACGGACAGGGCTAGGGGGAGAGACCCAGTACTTC. Its protein is CASRRTGLGGETQYF.

The chain carries TRBV5-1 and TRBJ2-5; 8 bases are a match to TRBD1. Germline CDR1 is SGHRS and CDR2 is YFSETQ. J gave up 2 bases and V 1 base, and 13 bases lay outside the gene matches. The CDR3 sequence is 18 residues long. The CDR3 DNA reads as TGCGCCAGCAGCTTGCCTACCTCGGGACAGGCTATTCAAGAGACCCAGTACTTC. Protein: CASSLPTSGQAIQETQYF.

This chain connects TRBV5-4 to TRBJ1-4; TRBD1 matches at 12 bases. The length of the CDR3 is 16 residues. CDR1 is SGHNT, CDR2 YYREEE, per germline (reference sequence). The junction had 4 bases not matched to a gene; V was cut back by 3 bases and J by 4 bases. The CDR3 nucleotides read TGTGCCAGCAGCTATGGGACAGGGGGCATTAATGAAAAACTGTTTTTT. This translates into CASSYGTGGINEKLFF.

The rearrangement uses TRBV18 and TRBJ2-5, with a possible D match to TRBD1 (6 bases). V was cut by 6 bases and J by 4 bases, with 15 bases left in between. This CDR3 is 14 amino acids long. The germline V gene has CDR1 KGHSH and CDR2 LQKENI. Here the CDR3 DNA reads TGTGCCAGCTCTCCTCGACAGGATGGAGAGACCCAGTACTTC. It specifies CASSPRQDGETQYF.

J is TRBJ2-7 and V is TRBV19, with D tentatively TRBD1 (6 bases). Germline-derived CDR1 and CDR2 are LNHDA and SQIVND (reference sequence). The CDR3 has 17 residues. Trimming removed 4 bases from V and 3 bases from J, with 22 bases in between. The CDR3 nucleotides are TGTGCCAGTAGTAAGCCACGCGGAAGGACAGCTATCTACGAGCAGTACTTC. Amino acid sequence: CASSKPRGRTAIYEQYF.

CDR3 amino acids: CASSHQGKAYGYTF. The CDR3 nucleotides are TGCGCCAGCAGCCATCAGGGGAAGGCCTATGGCTACACCTTC. The chain is built from TRBV4-1 and TRBJ1-2, with D possibly matching TRBD1 (6 bases). CDR3 length: 14 residues. Germline loops: CDR1 MGHRA, CDR2 YSYEKL. V was pared by 3 bases and J by 4 bases, with 12 bases between.

V is TRBV7-3 and J is TRBJ1-1; possibly TRBD1 for D (6 bases). The germline gives CDR1 SGHTA, CDR2 FQGTGA. Trimming cost V 2 bases and J 0 bases, with 10 bases left between them. There are 15 residues in the CDR3. This CDR3 reads CASSLAGGLNTEAFF. The CDR3 DNA follows: TGTGCCAGCAGCTTAGCGGGGGGCCTGAACACTGAAGCTTTCTTT. Combining the CDR3 with reference TRBV7-3 and TRBJ1-1 gives the whole variable domain GAGVSQTPSNKVTEKGKYVELRCDPISGHTALYWYRQSLGQGPEFLIYFQGTGAADDSGLPNDRFFAVRPEGSVSTLKIQRTERGDSAVYLCASSLAGGLNTEAFFGQGTRLTVV.

This chain links TRBV2 with TRBJ2-7, with D perhaps matching TRBD1 (5 bases). The V gene lost 6 bases and the J gene lost 5 bases, with 11 bases spanning the gap. Germline V gene data show CDR1 as SNHLY and CDR2 as FYNNEI. The CDR3 is 12 amino acids. CDR3 loop: CASRDRGHEQYF. The CDR3 DNA is TGTGCCAGCAGAGATAGGGGCCACGAGCAGTACTTC.

This rearrangement joins TRBV6-2 or TRBV6-3 to TRBJ1-5, with D tentatively TRBD1 (5 bases). The CDR3 contains 14 residues. Germline V CDR1 and CDR2: MNHEY, SVGEGT. Trimming removed 2 bases from V and 7 bases from J, with 12 bases in between. The CDR3 region is CASSYPPGQQPQHF. Here the CDR3 DNA reads TGTGCCAGCAGTTACCCGCCAGGGCAACAGCCCCAGCATTTT.

V and J are TRBV9 and TRBJ1-1, with 12 bases matching TRBD1. This CDR3 region has 16 residues. J lost 9 bases, V lost 0 bases, and 9 bases had no gene match. CDR1 and CDR2 (germline): SGDLS, YYNGEE. CDR3 sequence reads: CASSVDAGTGGRQAFF. CDR3 in DNA: TGTGCCAGCAGCGTAGACGCCGGGACAGGGGGCCGGCAAGCTTTCTTT.

The chain carries TRBV24-1 and TRBJ2-3, with 7 bases that match TRBD1. The CDR3 covers 15 residues. CDR1 is KGHDR, CDR2 SFDVKD, per germline. The junction had 9 bases not matched to a gene; V was cut back by 4 bases and J by 6 bases. CDR3 DNA sequence: TGTGCCACCAGTGACCATAGGACAGGTGGGGATACGCAGTATTTT. Amino acids: CATSDHRTGGDTQYF.

The chain employs TRBV30 and TRBJ1-4; TRBD1 aligns across 7 bases. Trimming removed 2 bases from V and 8 bases from J; junction bases left unmatched: 8. The CDR3 contains 14 residues. CDR1 and CDR2 from the germline V gene are GTSNPN and SVGIG (reference sequence). This CDR3 reads CAWSTTGAKEKLFF. The CDR3 DNA sequence: TGTGCCTGGAGTACCACAGGGGCGAAAGAAAAACTGTTTTTT. Together with reference TRBV30 and TRBJ1-4, the CDR3 gives the full variable domain: SQTIHQWPATLVQPVGSPLSLECTVEGTSNPNLYWYRQAAGRGLQLLFYSVGIGQISSEVPQNLSASRPQDRQFILSSKKLLLSDSGFYLCAWSTTGAKEKLFFGSGTQLSVL.

CDR3 loop: CASRRPGAGEQYF. Written as DNA, the CDR3 is TGTGCCAGCAGGAGACCGGGAGCTGGGGAGCAGTACTTC. The rearrangement uses TRBV5-6 and TRBJ2-7, with a weak D call TRBD2 (6 bases). This CDR3 spans 13 amino acids. The V gene lost 5 bases and the J gene lost 7 bases, with 16 bases spanning the gap. Per the germline V gene, CDR1 is SGHDT and CDR2 is YYEEEE.

The V call is TRBV6-5, the J call TRBJ1-1; D remains ambiguous. Deletions cut 1 base from V and 4 bases from J, with 13 bases between. The CDR3 is 15 amino acids. Germline loops: CDR1 MNHEY, CDR2 SVGAGI. The chain's CDR3 is CASSYWEGVGTEAFF. In nucleotides, the CDR3 is TGTGCCAGCAGTTACTGGGAGGGAGTGGGCACTGAAGCTTTCTTT.

Only one count was recorded for this clone. The chain recombines TRBV7-2 with TRBJ2-3; the match to TRBD1 covers 9 bases. The CDR3 runs to 15 residues. Germline V gene lookup returns CDR1 SGHTA and CDR2 FQGNSA. Unmatched junction bases numbered 2, after V lost 1 base and J lost 3 bases. CDR3 bases: TGTGCCAGCAGCTTAGACAGGGGGCAGACAGATACGCAGTATTTT. Protein sequence: CASSLDRGQTDTQYF. Full variable domain (outside the CDR3, taken from reference TRBV7-2 and TRBJ2-3): GAGVSQSPSNKVTEKGKDVELRCDPISGHTALYWYRQSLGQGLEFLIYFQGNSAPDKSGLPSDRFSAERTGGSVSTLTIQRTQQEDSAVYLCASSLDRGQTDTQYFGPGTRLTVL.

This clone appeared once. The chain has TRBV19 and TRBJ2-7, with D possibly matching TRBD1 (6 bases). Germline V CDR1 and CDR2: LNHDA, SQIVND (reference sequence). The CDR3 loop spans 11 amino acids. V was shortened by 7 bases and J by 5 bases, with 9 bases between the two germline ends. This chain's CDR3 is CASKGGNEQYF. CDR3 DNA sequence: TGTGCCAGTAAAGGGGGAAACGAGCAGTACTTC.

The J gene is TRBJ1-5, the V gene TRBV6-5, with a weak D call TRBD1 (5 bases). The CDR3 has 13 amino acids. V gave up 2 bases and J gave up 6 bases, with 8 bases separating them. Germline CDR1 MNHEY, CDR2 SVGAGI. The CDR3 DNA reads TGTGCCAGCAGTTACCTCGGGGGTCAGCCCCAGCATTTT. Translating it yields CASSYLGGQPQHF.

The chain joins TRBV11-3 to TRBJ2-7; 11 bases are shared with TRBD1. Trimming took 5 bases from V and 5 from J; bases not matched to a gene: 8. The CDR3 is 15 residues long. Germline assignment: CDR1 SGHNT and CDR2 YENEEA. The DNA of the CDR3 is TGTGCCAGCAGCAAAGGACAGGGGGCGATCGACGAGCAGTACTTC. This gives the protein CASSKGQGAIDEQYF.

V usage is TRBV5-4 and J usage is TRBJ2-5, with D perhaps TRBD2 (7 bases). The CDR3 covers 15 residues. V lost 4 bases and J 2 bases, leaving 15 bases between the germline ends. Looked up from germline, CDR1 is SGHNT and CDR2 is YYREEE (reference sequence). The CDR3 loop is CASSPRGAGQETQYF. In nucleotides, the CDR3 is TGTGCCAGCAGCCCCCGGGGGGCGGGGCAAGAGACCCAGTACTTC.

The V call is TRBV30, the J call TRBJ1-5; the D is unclear. The CDR3 contains 14 residues. Trimming shortened V by 2 bases and J by 4 bases, and 12 bases separated the two germline ends. The V gene's germline CDR1 is GTSNPN and CDR2 SVGIG (reference sequence). CDR3 residues: CAWSPLALNQPQHF. In DNA, the CDR3 is TGTGCCTGGAGTCCCCTGGCCCTGAATCAGCCCCAGCATTTT. The whole variable domain, filled in from reference TRBV30 and TRBJ1-5, reads SQTIHQWPATLVQPVGSPLSLECTVEGTSNPNLYWYRQAAGRGLQLLFYSVGIGQISSEVPQNLSASRPQDRQFILSSKKLLLSDSGFYLCAWSPLALNQPQHFGDGTRLSIL.

This CDR3 is CASSPPGGVNQPQHF. The CDR3 bases are TGTGCCAGCAGTCCGCCGGGGGGTGTGAATCAGCCCCAGCATTTT. The V call is TRBV28, the J call TRBJ1-5; TRBD1 might be the D (5 bases). The germline V and J ends were trimmed by 5 bases and 4 bases, with 15 bases remaining between them. The CDR3 is 15 amino acids. The germline V gene encodes CDR1 MDHEN and CDR2 SYDVKM.